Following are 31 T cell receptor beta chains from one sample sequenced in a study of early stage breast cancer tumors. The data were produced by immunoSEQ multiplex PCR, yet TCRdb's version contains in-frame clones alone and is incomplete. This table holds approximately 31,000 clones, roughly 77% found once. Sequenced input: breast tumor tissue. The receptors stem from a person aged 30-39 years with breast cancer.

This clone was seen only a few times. This CDR3 reads CASSSTTYSYEQYF. The CDR3 region has the DNA TGTGCCAGCAGCTCAACGACTTATTCCTACGAGCAGTACTTC. The chain carries TRBV7-2 and TRBJ2-7; D gene uncertain. Per germline, CDR1 SGHTA and CDR2 FQGNSA. CDR3 length: 14 residues. The V end lost 4 bases, the J end lost 1 base, and 11 bases lay between the germline ends.

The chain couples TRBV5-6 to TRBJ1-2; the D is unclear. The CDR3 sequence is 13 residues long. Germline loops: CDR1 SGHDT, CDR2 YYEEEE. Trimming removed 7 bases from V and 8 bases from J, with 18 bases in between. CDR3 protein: CASSNPTIRGYTF. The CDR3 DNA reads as TGTGCCAGCTCCAATCCTACAATCCGGGGCTACACCTTC.

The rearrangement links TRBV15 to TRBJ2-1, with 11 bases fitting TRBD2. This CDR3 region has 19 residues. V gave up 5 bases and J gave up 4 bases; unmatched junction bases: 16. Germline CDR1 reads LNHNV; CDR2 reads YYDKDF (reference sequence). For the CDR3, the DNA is TGTGCCACCAGCCCCCCGCCGAGACTAGCGGGGAGATTATACAATGAGCAGTTCTTC. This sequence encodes CATSPPPRLAGRLYNEQFF.

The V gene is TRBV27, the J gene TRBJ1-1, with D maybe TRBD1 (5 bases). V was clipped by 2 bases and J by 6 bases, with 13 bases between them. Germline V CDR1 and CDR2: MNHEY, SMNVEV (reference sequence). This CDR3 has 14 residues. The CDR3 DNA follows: TGTGCCAGCAGTTTAAGAGCAGGGCGGGCTGAAGCTTTCTTT. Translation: CASSLRAGRAEAFF.

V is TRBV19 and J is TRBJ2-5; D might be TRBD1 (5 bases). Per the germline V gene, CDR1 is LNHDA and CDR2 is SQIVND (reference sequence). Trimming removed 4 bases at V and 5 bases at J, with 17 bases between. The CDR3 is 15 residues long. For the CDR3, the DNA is TGTGCCAGTAGTACAGTTACAGGAACGCGGGAGACCCAGTACTTC. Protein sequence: CASSTVTGTRETQYF.

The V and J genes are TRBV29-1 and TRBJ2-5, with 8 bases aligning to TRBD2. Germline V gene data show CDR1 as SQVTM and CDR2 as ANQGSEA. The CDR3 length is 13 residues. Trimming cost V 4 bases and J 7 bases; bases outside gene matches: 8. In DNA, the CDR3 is TGCAGCGTTGGCGGGGGGTTCGAAGGGACCCAGTACTTC. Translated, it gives CSVGGGFEGTQYF.

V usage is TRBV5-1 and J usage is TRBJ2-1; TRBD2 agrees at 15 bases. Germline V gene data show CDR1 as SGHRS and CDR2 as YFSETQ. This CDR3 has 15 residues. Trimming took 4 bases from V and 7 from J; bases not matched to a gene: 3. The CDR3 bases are TGCGCCAGCAGCACCGGACTAGCGGGAGGGAATGAGCAGTTCTTC. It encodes CASSTGLAGGNEQFF.

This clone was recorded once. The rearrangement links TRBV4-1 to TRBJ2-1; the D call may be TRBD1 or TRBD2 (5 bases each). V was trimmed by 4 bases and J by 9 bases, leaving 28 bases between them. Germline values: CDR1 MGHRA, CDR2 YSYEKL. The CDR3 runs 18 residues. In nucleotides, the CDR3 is TGCGCCAGCAGCCCCCGGGGCGGTTATGGAGCGGTCGAGGGTGAGCAGTTCTTC. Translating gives CASSPRGGYGAVEGEQFF.

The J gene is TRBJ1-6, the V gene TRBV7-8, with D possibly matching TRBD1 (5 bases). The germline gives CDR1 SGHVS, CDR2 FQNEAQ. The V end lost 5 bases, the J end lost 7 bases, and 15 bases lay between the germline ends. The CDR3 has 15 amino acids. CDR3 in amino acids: CASSATGTQNSPLHF. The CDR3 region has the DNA TGTGCCAGCAGCGCTACCGGGACCCAGAATTCACCCCTCCACTTT.

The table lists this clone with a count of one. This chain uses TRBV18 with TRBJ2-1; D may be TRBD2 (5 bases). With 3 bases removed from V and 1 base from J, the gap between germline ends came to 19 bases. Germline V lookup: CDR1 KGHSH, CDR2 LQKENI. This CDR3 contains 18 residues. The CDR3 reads CASSPKLVRRVSYNEQFF. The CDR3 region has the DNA TGTGCCAGCTCACCCAAACTGGTGCGGCGGGTGTCCTACAATGAGCAGTTCTTC.

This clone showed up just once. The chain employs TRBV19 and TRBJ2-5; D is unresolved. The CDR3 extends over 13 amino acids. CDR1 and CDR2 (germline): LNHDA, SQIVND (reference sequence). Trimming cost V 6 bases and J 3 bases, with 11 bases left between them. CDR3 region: CASSISWEETQYF. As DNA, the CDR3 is TGTGCCAGTAGCATCTCCTGGGAAGAGACCCAGTACTTC.

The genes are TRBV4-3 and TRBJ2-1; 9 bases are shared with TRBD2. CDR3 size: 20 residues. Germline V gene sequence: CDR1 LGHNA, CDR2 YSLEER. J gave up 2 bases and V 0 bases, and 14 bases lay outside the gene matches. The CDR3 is CASSQDLILGAGGPYNEQFF. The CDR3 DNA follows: TGCGCCAGCAGCCAAGATCTAATTCTGGGGGCGGGAGGGCCCTACAATGAGCAGTTCTTC.

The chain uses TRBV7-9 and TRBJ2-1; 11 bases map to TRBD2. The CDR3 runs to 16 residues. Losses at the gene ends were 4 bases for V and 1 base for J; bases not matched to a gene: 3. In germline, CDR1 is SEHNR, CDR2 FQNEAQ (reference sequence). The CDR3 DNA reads TGTGCCAGCAGCTCCTCTAGCGGGGGGTCCTACAATGAGCAGTTCTTC. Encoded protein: CASSSSSGGSYNEQFF.

In DNA, the CDR3 is TGTGCCAGCAGCGCCTGGGACTCTACTACAAAGGATACGCAGTATTTT. It yields the protein CASSAWDSTTKDTQYF. The chain recombines TRBV7-9 with TRBJ2-3, with a tentative D call TRBD2 (6 bases). CDR1 and CDR2 (germline): SEHNR, FQNEAQ (reference sequence). Deletions cut 5 bases from V and 6 bases from J, with 21 bases between. This CDR3 spans 16 amino acids.

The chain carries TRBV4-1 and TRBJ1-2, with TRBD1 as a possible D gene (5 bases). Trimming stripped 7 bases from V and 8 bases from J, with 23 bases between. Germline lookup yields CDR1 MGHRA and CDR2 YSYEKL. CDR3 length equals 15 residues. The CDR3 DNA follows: TGCGCCAGCACGCGGTCCATGCCCCAGGACAAAGGCTACACCTTC. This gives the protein CASTRSMPQDKGYTF.

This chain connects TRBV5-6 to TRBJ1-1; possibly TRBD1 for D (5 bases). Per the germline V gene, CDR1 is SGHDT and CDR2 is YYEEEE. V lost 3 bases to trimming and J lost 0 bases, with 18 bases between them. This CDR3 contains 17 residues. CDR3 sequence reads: CASSYPTDLDLNTEAFF. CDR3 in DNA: TGTGCCAGCAGCTATCCGACAGACTTAGACTTGAACACTGAAGCTTTCTTT. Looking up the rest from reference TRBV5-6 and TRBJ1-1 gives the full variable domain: DAGVTQSPTHLIKTRGQQVTLRCSPKSGHDTVSWYQQALGQGPQFIFQYYEEEERQRGNFPDRFSGHQFPNYSSELNVNALLLGDSALYLCASSYPTDLDLNTEAFFGQGTRLTVV.

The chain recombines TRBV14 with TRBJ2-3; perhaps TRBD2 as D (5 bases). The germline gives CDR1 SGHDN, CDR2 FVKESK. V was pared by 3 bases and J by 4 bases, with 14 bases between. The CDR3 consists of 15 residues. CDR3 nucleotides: TGTGCCAGCAGCCAGGCTTGGGCGGGCGCAGATACGCAGTATTTT. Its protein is CASSQAWAGADTQYF. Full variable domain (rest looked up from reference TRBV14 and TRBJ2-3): EAGVTQFPSHSVIEKGQTVTLRCDPISGHDNLYWYRRVMGKEIKFLLHFVKESKQDESGMPNNRFLAERTGGTYSTLKVQPAELEDSGVYFCASSQAWAGADTQYFGPGTRLTVL.

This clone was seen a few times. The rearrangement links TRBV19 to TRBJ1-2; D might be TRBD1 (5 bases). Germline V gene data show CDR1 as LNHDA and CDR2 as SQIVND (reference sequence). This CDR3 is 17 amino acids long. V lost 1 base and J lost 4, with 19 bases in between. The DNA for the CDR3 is TGTGCCAGTAGTATAGTTCAGGGACCCTCCGGAGGCTATGGCTACACCTTC. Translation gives CASSIVQGPSGGYGYTF. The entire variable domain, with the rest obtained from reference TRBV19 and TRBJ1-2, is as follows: DGGITQSPKYLFRKEGQNVTLSCEQNLNHDAMYWYRQDPGQGLRLIYYSQIVNDFQKGDIAEGYSVSREKKESFPLTVTSAQKNPTAFYLCASSIVQGPSGGYGYTFGSGTRLTVV.

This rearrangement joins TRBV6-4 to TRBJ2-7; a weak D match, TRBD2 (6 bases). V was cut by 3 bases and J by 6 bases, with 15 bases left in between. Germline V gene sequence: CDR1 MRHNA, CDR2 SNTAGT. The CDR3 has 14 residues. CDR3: CASSEGGDAAEQYF. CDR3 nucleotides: TGTGCCAGCAGTGAGGGCGGGGATGCCGCCGAGCAGTACTTC.

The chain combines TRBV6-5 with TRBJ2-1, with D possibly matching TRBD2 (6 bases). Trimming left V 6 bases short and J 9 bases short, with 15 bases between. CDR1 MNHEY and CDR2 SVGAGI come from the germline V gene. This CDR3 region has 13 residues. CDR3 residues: CASRRAGGAEQFF. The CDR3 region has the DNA TGTGCCAGCAGAAGAGCGGGTGGCGCTGAGCAGTTCTTC.

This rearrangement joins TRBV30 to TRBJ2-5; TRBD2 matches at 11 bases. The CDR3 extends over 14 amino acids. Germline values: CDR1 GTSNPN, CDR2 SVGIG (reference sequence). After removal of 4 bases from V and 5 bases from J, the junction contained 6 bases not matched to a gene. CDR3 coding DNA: TGTGCCTGGAATAGCGGGAGGGCCGGGGAGACCCAGTACTTC. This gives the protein CAWNSGRAGETQYF.

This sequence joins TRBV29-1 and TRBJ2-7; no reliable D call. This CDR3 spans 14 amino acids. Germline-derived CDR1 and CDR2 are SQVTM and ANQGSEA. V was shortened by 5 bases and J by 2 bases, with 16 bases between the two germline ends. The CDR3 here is CSVTWMGSPYEQYF. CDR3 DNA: TGCAGCGTTACTTGGATGGGGTCCCCCTACGAGCAGTACTTC.

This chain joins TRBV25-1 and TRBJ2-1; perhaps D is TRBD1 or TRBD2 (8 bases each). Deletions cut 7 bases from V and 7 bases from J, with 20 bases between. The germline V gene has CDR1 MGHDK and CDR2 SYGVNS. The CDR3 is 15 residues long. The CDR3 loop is CASNDQGAGGNEQFF. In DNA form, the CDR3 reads TGTGCCAGCAACGACCAGGGGGCGGGAGGAAATGAGCAGTTCTTC.

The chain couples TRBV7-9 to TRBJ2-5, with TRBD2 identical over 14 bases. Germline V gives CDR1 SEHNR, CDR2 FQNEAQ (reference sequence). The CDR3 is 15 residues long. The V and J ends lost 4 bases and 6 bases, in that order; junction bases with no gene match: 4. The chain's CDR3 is CASSWGLAGAQTQYF. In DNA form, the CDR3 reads TGTGCCAGCAGCTGGGGACTAGCGGGGGCACAGACCCAGTACTTC.

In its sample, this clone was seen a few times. The CDR3 spells CASSRKTANTEAFF. The CDR3 DNA reads as TGTGCCAGTAGCCGGAAGACAGCGAACACTGAAGCTTTCTTT. The J gene is TRBJ1-1, the V gene TRBV19, with D perhaps matching TRBD1 (5 bases). V was pared by 6 bases and J by 1 base, with 12 bases between. CDR3 length: 14 residues. Germline V gene lookup returns CDR1 LNHDA and CDR2 SQIVND (reference sequence).

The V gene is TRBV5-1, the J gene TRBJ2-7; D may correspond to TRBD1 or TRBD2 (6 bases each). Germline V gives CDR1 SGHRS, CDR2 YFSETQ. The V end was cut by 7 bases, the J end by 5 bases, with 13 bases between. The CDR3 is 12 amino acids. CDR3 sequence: CASGGGSHEQYF. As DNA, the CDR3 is TGCGCCAGCGGAGGGGGGAGTCACGAGCAGTACTTC. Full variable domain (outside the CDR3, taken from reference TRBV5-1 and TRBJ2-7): KAGVTQTPRYLIKTRGQQVTLSCSPISGHRSVSWYQQTPGQGLQFLFEYFSETQRNKGNFPGRFSGRQFSNSRSEMNVSTLELGDSALYLCASGGGSHEQYFGPGTRLTVT.

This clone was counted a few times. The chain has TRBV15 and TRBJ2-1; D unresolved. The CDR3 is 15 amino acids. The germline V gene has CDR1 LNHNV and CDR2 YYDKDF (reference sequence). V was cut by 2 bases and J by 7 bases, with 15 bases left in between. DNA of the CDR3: TGTGCCACCAGCAGATACTCTATGCCGTTAAATGAGCAGTTCTTC. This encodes CATSRYSMPLNEQFF. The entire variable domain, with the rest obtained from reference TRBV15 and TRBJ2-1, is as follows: DAMVIQNPRYQVTQFGKPVTLSCSQTLNHNVMYWYQQKSSQAPKLLFHYYDKDFNNEADTPDNFQSRRPNTSFCFLDIRSPGLGDTAMYLCATSRYSMPLNEQFFGPGTRLTVL.

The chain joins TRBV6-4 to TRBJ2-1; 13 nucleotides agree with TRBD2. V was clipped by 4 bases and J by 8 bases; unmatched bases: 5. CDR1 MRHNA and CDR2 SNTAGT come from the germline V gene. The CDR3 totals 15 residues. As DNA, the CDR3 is TGTGCCAGCAGTGTTGGGACTAGCGGGATATATGAGCAGTTCTTC. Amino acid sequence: CASSVGTSGIYEQFF.

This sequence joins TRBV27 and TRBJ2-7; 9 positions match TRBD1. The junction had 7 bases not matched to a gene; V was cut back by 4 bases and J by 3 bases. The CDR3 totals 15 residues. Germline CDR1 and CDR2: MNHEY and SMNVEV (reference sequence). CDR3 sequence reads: CASSSKTGGIYEQYF. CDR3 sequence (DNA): TGTGCCAGCAGTTCCAAGACAGGGGGAATCTACGAGCAGTACTTC.

Written as DNA, the CDR3 is TGTGCCAGCAGCCCTCCGGGCCCACGCTACAATGAGCAGTTCTTC. Encoded protein: CASSPPGPRYNEQFF. V gene TRBV7-9 combines with J gene TRBJ2-1; D remains ambiguous. Deletions cut 5 bases from V and 3 bases from J, with 14 bases between. The CDR3 is 15 residues long. Germline loops: CDR1 SEHNR, CDR2 FQNEAQ (reference sequence).

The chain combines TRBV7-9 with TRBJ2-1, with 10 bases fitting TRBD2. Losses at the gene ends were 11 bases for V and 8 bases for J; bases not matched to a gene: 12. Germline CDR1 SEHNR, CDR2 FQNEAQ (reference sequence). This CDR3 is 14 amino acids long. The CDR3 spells CAGQTSGSWDEQFF. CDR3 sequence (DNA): TGTGCCGGCCAGACTAGCGGGTCCTGGGATGAGCAGTTCTTC.